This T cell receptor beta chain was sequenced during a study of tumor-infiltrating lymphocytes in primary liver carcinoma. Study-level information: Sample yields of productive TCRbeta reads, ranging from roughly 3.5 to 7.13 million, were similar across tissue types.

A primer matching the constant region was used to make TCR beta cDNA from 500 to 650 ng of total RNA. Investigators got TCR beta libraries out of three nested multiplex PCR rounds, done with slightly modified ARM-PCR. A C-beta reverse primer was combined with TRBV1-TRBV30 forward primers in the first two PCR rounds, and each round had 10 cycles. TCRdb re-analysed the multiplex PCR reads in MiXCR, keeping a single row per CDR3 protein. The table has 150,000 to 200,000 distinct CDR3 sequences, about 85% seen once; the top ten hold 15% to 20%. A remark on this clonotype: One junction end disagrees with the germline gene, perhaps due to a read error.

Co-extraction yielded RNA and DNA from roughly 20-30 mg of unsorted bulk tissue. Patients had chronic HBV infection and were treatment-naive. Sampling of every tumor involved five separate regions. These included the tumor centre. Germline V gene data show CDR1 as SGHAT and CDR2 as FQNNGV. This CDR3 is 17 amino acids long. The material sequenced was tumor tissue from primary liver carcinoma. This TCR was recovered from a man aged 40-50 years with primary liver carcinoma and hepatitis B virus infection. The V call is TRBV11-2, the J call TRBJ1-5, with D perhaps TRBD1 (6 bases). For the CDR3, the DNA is TGTGTCAGCAGCTTTGTAGGGGTAACAGGGAGCAATCAGCCACAGCATTTT. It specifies CVSSFVGVTGSNQPQHF. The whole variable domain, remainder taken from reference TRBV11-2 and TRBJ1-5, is EAGVAQSPRYKIIEKRQSVAFWCNPISGHATLYWYQQILGQGPKLLIQFQNNGVVDDSQLPKDRFSAERLKGVDSTLKIQPAKLEDSAVYLCVSSFVGVTGSNQPQHFGDGTRLSIL.